This entry features one T cell receptor (beta chain) sequence. The antigen remains undetermined. Assay: immunoSEQ multiplex PCR; the TCRdb copy retains only in-frame clones and omits some. Among approximately 280,000 clones listed, roughly 85% were seen once. These data originate in a study of cytomegalovirus exposure and HLA in healthy donors. About the research overall: The 130 or so validation repertoires used the same platform as the approximately 670 first-cohort repertoires (as reported by a later analysis).

This CDR3 spans 15 amino acids. Germline V gene sequence: CDR1 SGHRS, CDR2 YFSETQ. The germline V and J ends were trimmed by 0 bases and 3 bases, with 13 bases remaining between them. Whole-study results and caveats: It was confirmed in vitro that three of the CMV-associated chains were specific for CMV antigens. Most sequenced TCRs were rare (though some public TCRs occurred in many donors).

The sequenced sample consisted of PBMCs. The receptor was derived from a woman between 18 and 30 years old in good health and CMV-seronegative. The chain employs TRBV5-1 and TRBJ2-7, with D perhaps matching TRBD1 (7 bases). In nucleotides, the CDR3 is TGCGCCAGCAGCTTGGGGCAGGGGGGACGCTACGAGCAGTACTTC. This translates into CASSLGQGGRYEQYF.